This T cell receptor (beta chain) came from a study of blood T cell repertoires in COVID-19. Study overall: The United States, Italy and Spain were the sources of the acute and convalescent COVID-19 samples.

Per the original data handling: Reference gene primer amplification gave estimated nucleated cell counts. The data were produced by immunoSEQ multiplex PCR, yet TCRdb's version contains in-frame clones alone and is incomplete. V and J calls plus clone size are reproduced from that table; the DNA served to infer D and trimming. The table has tens of thousands of clones, 90% seen once. This clone was seen only a few times. Germline V gene data show CDR1 as GTSNPN and CDR2 as SVGIG (reference sequence). V lost 3 bases, J lost 0 bases, and 8 bases lay in between. The CDR3 spans 14 residues. J is TRBJ2-2 and V is TRBV30; no clear D gene. The source material was peripheral blood. The source of this sequence is a human donor in a cohort sampled during active COVID-19. The CDR3 DNA sequence: TGTGCCTGGAGAAAACACACGAACACCGGGGAGCTGTTTTTT. This translates into CAWRKHTNTGELFF.